These T cell receptor beta chains were read from a single sample in a study of blood T cells in healthy people across ages. TCRdb re-called the 5' RACE reads with MiXCR, one entry per CDR3 protein. The top ten clones hold 2.5% to 3.5% of a sample with some 850,000 distinct CDR3 sequences, more than 25% of them seen once. The same sample was also studied in work on T cells of mothers and their children.

Specimen: blood. Every receptor here comes from a boy aged 10-17 years in good health. Each CDR3 is given with its conserved first and last residue. D genes are given only for firm matches. A clone size is listed for some rows: how often the clone was seen (once, few, many), or a class if it is expanded.

>many|TRBJ2-1|TRBV11-2|TRBD2
TGTGCCAGCAGATCCGGGGGGGCCTCCTACAATGAGCAGTTCTTC
CASRSGGASYNEQFF
>NA|TRBJ1-5|TRBV25-1|NA
TGTGCCAGCACCAGGGCTTACAATCAGCCCCAGCATTTT
CASTRAYNQPQHF
>few|TRBJ1-4|TRBV7-2|NA
TGTGCCAGCAGCTTAGCTGCCGGGAATAGGGAAAAACTGTTTTTT
CASSLAAGNREKLFF
>few|TRBJ1-1|TRBV5-1|NA
TGCGCCAGCCGAGGGCAGGGAACTATTAACACTGAAGCTTTCTTT
CASRGQGTINTEAFF
>many|TRBJ1-2|TRBV20-1|NA
TGCAGTGCCCCCGCGACGCCAAGCGGGACTAACTATGGCTACACCTTC
CSAPATPSGTNYGYTF
>NA|TRBJ1-2|TRBV12-3/TRBV12-4|NA
TGTGCCAGCAGGATCTATAACTATGGCTACACCTTC
CASRIYNYGYTF
>NA|TRBJ2-7|TRBV29-1|TRBD1
TGCAGCGTGGGGGACAGGCTGTACGAGCAGTACTTC
CSVGDRLYEQYF
>NA|TRBJ1-6|TRBV9|NA
TGTGCCAGCAACGATGGGGGAAGTGGGGTATCACCCCTCCACTTT
CASNDGGSGVSPLHF
>few|TRBJ2-7|TRBV7-9|TRBD1
TGTGCCAGCAGTCAGGGACAGGGGCCGCGTCGGGGCGAGCAGTACTTC
CASSQGQGPRRGEQYF
>NA|TRBJ2-5|TRBV4-1|TRBD2
TGCGCCAGCAGCCCCCTTGGACTAGCGGGGGGAGTGGAGACCCAGTACTTC
CASSPLGLAGGVETQYF
>NA|TRBJ2-7|TRBV6-1|NA
TGTGCCAGCAGTGTTAACGCCGGGACTGGCTCCTACGAGCAGTACTTC
CASSVNAGTGSYEQYF
>NA|TRBJ2-1|TRBV7-2|NA
TGTGCCAGCAGCTTAGTATTAGGAGGATACAATGAGCAGTTCTTC
CASSLVLGGYNEQFF
>many|TRBJ2-5|TRBV6-5|TRBD1
TGTGCCAGCAGTTACGGGACAGGGGGAGAGACCCAGTACTTC
CASSYGTGGETQYF
>few|TRBJ2-3|TRBV12-3/TRBV12-4|NA
TGTGCCAGCAGCCGGGACACATTCACAGATACGCAGTATTTT
CASSRDTFTDTQYF
>NA|TRBJ2-5|TRBV7-6|NA
TGTGCCAGCACCCCTGAAGAGACCCAGTACTTC
CASTPEETQYF
>few|TRBJ2-7|TRBV5-6|NA
TGTGCCAGCAGCTTGGGGGGGTCCGGGTACGAGCAGTACTTC
CASSLGGSGYEQYF
>few|TRBJ2-3|TRBV20-1|NA
TGCAGTGCTACCGAAGACCCTATTAATCCAGATACGCAGTATTTT
CSATEDPINPDTQYF
>few|TRBJ2-1|TRBV7-6|TRBD2
TGTGCCAGCAGCTTGGCGGGGGGGCACGATGAGCAGTTCTTC
CASSLAGGHDEQFF
>few|TRBJ2-2|TRBV7-6|NA
TGTGCCAGCAGCAATTTAGGGGTGAACACCGGGGAGCTGTTTTTT
CASSNLGVNTGELFF
>NA|TRBJ1-6|TRBV20-1|NA
TGCAGTGCTACCCAGACAGAGACTTATAATTCACCCCTCCACTTT
CSATQTETYNSPLHF
>NA|TRBJ1-2|TRBV2|NA
TGTGCCAGCAAAGGGACCTCCCATTTGCCCACCTTC
CASKGTSHLPTF
>few|TRBJ2-4|TRBV5-1|TRBD2
TGCGCCAGCAGCTTGGGACCGAGCGGGGGCGGAGACATTCAGTACTTC
CASSLGPSGGGDIQYF
>NA|TRBJ2-6|TRBV6-2/TRBV6-3|NA
TGTGCCAGCACCAACCTTGGGGGCTCTGGGGCCAACGTCCTGACTTTC
CASTNLGGSGANVLTF
>NA|TRBJ2-1|TRBV28|NA
TGTGCCAGCAGTTTGAAAGGGTTCGATGAGCAGTTCTTC
CASSLKGFDEQFF
>few|TRBJ2-5|TRBV5-1|NA
TGCGCCAGCAGCTTGTCCAGCGGGTCAGAGACCCAGTACTTC
CASSLSSGSETQYF
>few|TRBJ2-2|TRBV7-9|NA
TGTGCCAGCAGCTCAGACACCTCGAACACCGGGGGGCTGTTTTTT
CASSSDTSNTGGLFF
>NA|TRBJ1-2|TRBV6-1|NA
TGTGCCAGCAGCGGAGGACGGCCTATTAGCTACACCTTC
CASSGGRPISYTF